The T cell receptor (beta chain) described here comes from a study of T-cell memory formation after mild COVID-19. Notes on the study in general: CD8+ contracting clones occupied EMRA, while CD4+ ones occupied mainly CM and EM.

Concerning this clonotype: Its antigen is not known.

MiXCR, applied by TCRdb to the 5' RACE reads, yields one record per CDR3 protein. The sample lists around 200,000 distinct CDR3 sequences, about 11% occurring once. Sequences were obtained from PBMCs or a T cell subset sorted from them (not recorded which). The TCR sequence derives from a young man who had mild COVID-19 (a few samples of this study predate the infection). Cell type and time point are not known.

The CDR3 protein is CASSSGYYSRTEAFF. CDR3 bases: TGTGCCAGCAGTTCCGGGTACTACAGCCGCACTGAAGCTTTCTTT. This chain links TRBV27 with TRBJ1-1; D is unresolved. Germline V CDR1 and CDR2: MNHEY, SMNVEV (reference sequence). The CDR3 is made up of 15 amino acids. Deletions cut 4 bases from V and 4 bases from J, with 16 bases between.